This T cell receptor (beta chain) was observed in a study of response to subunit inactivated influenza vaccine (dated by TCRdb to the late 2010s). Regarding the research as a whole: Deep quantitative T cell receptor repertoire profiling was used in the study to track responses to a trivalent subunit inactivated influenza vaccine.

Measured from the cysteine to the phenylalanine, the CDR3 is 13 residues long. Only the CDR3 part of the read is kept: 39 bases, read in frame from the first base. CDR1 and CDR2 were assigned from the germline V gene as SNHLY and FYNNEI. V trim: 2 bases; J trim: 11 bases; unmatched bases: 7. Regarding this clonotype: Its antigen is still unknown. Base quality data are lacking; no much larger clone is found one base away.

The full study reports these points: According to the authors, only a limited number of new T cells may be recruited by each seasonal influenza vaccination.

The method behind the library was RT-PCR. The sample was run on an Illumina HiSeq 2500. In TCRdb, the public reads were trimmed at Q25 with fastp and aligned with MiXCR, with productive beta chains retained. Under each unique CDR3 protein, matching rows form one entry showing the most common genes and DNA. The sample records hundreds of thousands of distinct CDR3 sequences, about 25% of which are singletons. The ten most abundant clones make up 1.5% to 2% of the sample. The specimen was CD4+ T cells sorted from PBMCs, collected 5 to 6 days after vaccination. The source is a man aged 50 or older who received an inactivated influenza vaccine. Donor details come from another sample of the same person, matched by shared clones. The chain is made from TRBV2 and TRBJ2-7, and 9 junction bases match TRBD2. The nucleotide sequence is given as TGTGCCAGCAGTGAAATTAGCGGGGGACACAAGTACTTC. Translated, it gives CASSEISGGHKYF.